These 15 T cell receptor beta chains were all obtained from the same sample, sequenced in a study of CD4 T cells in relation to SARS-CoV-2 and coronaviruses. Their recognized antigens are unknown. Before the COVID-19 pandemic, during about 2011-2019, CD4+ T cells were taken from unexposed donors. The cells were cultured for 10 days before CD4+ T cells were isolated. Measured with immunoSEQ multiplex PCR; TCRdb has only the in-frame clones, and not every one. The sample consists of some 21,000 clones, 76% of them appearing once. The sequenced sample consisted of CD4+ T cells from PBMCs, cultured in vitro. The receptor source for this set is a human donor in good health.

The rearrangement uses TRBV6-1 and TRBJ2-7, with D unclear. CDR1 is MNHNS, CDR2 SASEGT, per germline. The CDR3 totals 12 residues. Trimming shortened V by 2 bases and J by 6 bases, and 8 bases separated the two germline ends. The CDR3 sequence: CASSELVGEQYF. CDR3 sequence (DNA): TGTGCCAGCAGTGAACTGGTCGGCGAGCAGTACTTC.

J is TRBJ1-2 and V is TRBV12-3 or TRBV12-4; D is ambiguous. This CDR3 region has 12 residues. The ends were cut back, 4 bases at V and 6 bases at J, with 9 bases in the middle. CDR3 sequence (DNA): TGTGCCAGCAGTTCTTTAAGACATGGCTACACCTTC. It is translated as CASSSLRHGYTF.

V is TRBV6-5 and J is TRBJ2-5; maybe TRBD1 (6 bases). V was shortened by 6 bases and J by 4 bases, with 15 bases between the two germline ends. The germline CDR1 and CDR2 sequences are MNHEY and SVGAGI. CDR3 size: 14 residues. The CDR3 is CASRTQGFGETQYF. CDR3 DNA sequence: TGTGCCAGCAGAACACAGGGTTTCGGAGAGACCCAGTACTTC.

This chain joins TRBV7-9 and TRBJ2-1, with 9 bases matching TRBD1. The junction had 5 bases not matched to a gene; V was cut back by 1 base and J by 7 bases. The CDR3 contains 15 residues. Germline CDR1 and CDR2: SEHNR and FQNEAQ (reference sequence). CDR3 in amino acids: CASSLDRGQTNEQFF. Written as DNA, the CDR3 is TGTGCCAGCAGCTTAGACAGGGGGCAGACGAATGAGCAGTTCTTC.

This clone has only a few counts. CDR3 DNA: TGTGCCAGTAAGGAGTCAGGGACCTACGAGCAGTACTTC. Translating gives CASKESGTYEQYF. This chain connects TRBV19 to TRBJ2-7, with D tentatively TRBD1 (5 bases). Germline V gives CDR1 LNHDA, CDR2 SQIVND (reference sequence). The CDR3 is 13 residues long. Trimming stripped 7 bases from V and 2 bases from J, with 12 bases between.

The chain recombines TRBV5-6 with TRBJ2-5, with D possibly matching TRBD1 (5 bases). The CDR3 extends over 18 amino acids. Germline V gene lookup returns CDR1 SGHDT and CDR2 YYEEEE. V lost 4 bases to trimming and J lost 1 base, with 23 bases between them. This chain's CDR3 is CASSPIHTRQTSQETQYF. In nucleotides, the CDR3 is TGTGCCAGCAGCCCTATACATACCCGACAGACCTCCCAAGAGACCCAGTACTTC.

The chain combines TRBV6-2 or TRBV6-3 with TRBJ2-7; TRBD2 might be the D (10 bases). Trimming took off 5 bases at V and 6 bases at J, with 17 bases between the two ends. CDR3 length: 14 residues. CDR1 is MNHEY and CDR2 is SVGEGT in the germline V gene. CDR3 sequence reads: CASSQLAGQGEQYF. DNA of the CDR3: TGTGCCAGCAGTCAACTAGCGGGACAGGGCGAGCAGTACTTC.

The genes are TRBV24-1 and TRBJ2-2; 10 bases are a match to TRBD1. In germline, CDR1 is KGHDR, CDR2 SFDVKD. Trimming at V came to 2 bases and at J to 5 bases, leaving 4 bases not matched to a gene. The CDR3 covers 16 residues. The CDR3 here is CATSDWTGGRTGELFF. CDR3 nucleotides: TGTGCCACCAGTGATTGGACAGGGGGAAGAACCGGGGAGCTGTTTTTT.

This CDR3 is CASSPPGTNEKLFF. The CDR3 DNA is TGTGCCAGCAGCCCACCGGGGACTAATGAAAAACTGTTTTTT. The chain is built from TRBV13 and TRBJ1-4; D is ambiguous. V lost 5 bases and J 2 bases, leaving 9 bases between the germline ends. Germline V CDR1 and CDR2: PRHDT, FYEKMQ (reference sequence). The CDR3 spans 14 residues. Combining the CDR3 with reference TRBV13 and TRBJ1-4 gives the whole variable domain AAGVIQSPRHLIKEKRETATLKCYPIPRHDTVYWYQQGPGQDPQFLISFYEKMQSDKGSIPDRFSAQQFSDYHSELNMSSLELGDSALYFCASSPPGTNEKLFFGSGTQLSVL.

The chain links TRBV5-5 to TRBJ1-5, with D tentatively TRBD1 (5 bases). In germline, CDR1 is SGHKS, CDR2 YYEKEE (reference sequence). V was cut by 0 bases and J by 7 bases, with 8 bases left in between. The CDR3 totals 13 residues. The CDR3 DNA sequence: TGTGCCAGCAGCTTGGCCGGGGGGCAGCCCCAGCATTTT. Residues: CASSLAGGQPQHF.

The chain employs TRBV10-2 and TRBJ2-3; 11 nucleotides line up with TRBD2. CDR3 length: 15 amino acids. Losses at the gene ends were 4 bases for V and 2 bases for J; bases not matched to a gene: 2. Germline V gene sequence: CDR1 WSHSY, CDR2 SAAADI. Here the CDR3 reads CASSVLAGVTDTQYF. The DNA for the CDR3 is TGCGCCAGCAGTGTACTAGCGGGGGTCACAGATACGCAGTATTTT.

To note about this clone: An end of the junction does not agree with germline; a read error may underlie this. The chain has TRBV5-1 and TRBJ2-5; D is uncertain. CDR1 and CDR2 from the germline V gene are SGHRS and YFSETQ. The CDR3 runs 12 residues. The CDR3 bases are TGCACCAGCAGCTCGGATCACGGGACCCAGTACTTC. As protein: CTSSSDHGTQYF.

The gene calls are TRBV24-1 and TRBJ1-2; no clear D gene. The CDR3 spans 13 residues. Trimming cost V 4 bases and J 6 bases, with 11 bases left between them. The V gene's germline CDR1 is KGHDR and CDR2 SFDVKD. The DNA of the CDR3 is TGTGCCACCAGTGAGACCGATAATAATGGCTACACCTTC. It codes for CATSETDNNGYTF.

The gene calls are TRBV5-1 and TRBJ2-1, with D perhaps matching TRBD1 or TRBD2 (5 bases each). The germline gives CDR1 SGHRS, CDR2 YFSETQ. V lost 0 bases and J 0 bases, leaving 10 bases between the germline ends. This CDR3 region has 16 residues. The chain's CDR3 is CASSLAGQISYNEQFF. CDR3 nucleotides: TGCGCCAGCAGCTTGGCGGGGCAGATCTCCTACAATGAGCAGTTCTTC.

The chain joins TRBV28 to TRBJ1-5, with D possibly being TRBD1 (5 bases). Germline values: CDR1 MDHEN, CDR2 SYDVKM. The CDR3 covers 15 residues. V lost 8 bases, J lost 7 bases, and 21 bases lay in between. The CDR3 sequence: CASYRSGRWGQPQHF. In DNA, the CDR3 is TGTGCCAGCTACCGCTCGGGACGGTGGGGACAGCCCCAGCATTTT.